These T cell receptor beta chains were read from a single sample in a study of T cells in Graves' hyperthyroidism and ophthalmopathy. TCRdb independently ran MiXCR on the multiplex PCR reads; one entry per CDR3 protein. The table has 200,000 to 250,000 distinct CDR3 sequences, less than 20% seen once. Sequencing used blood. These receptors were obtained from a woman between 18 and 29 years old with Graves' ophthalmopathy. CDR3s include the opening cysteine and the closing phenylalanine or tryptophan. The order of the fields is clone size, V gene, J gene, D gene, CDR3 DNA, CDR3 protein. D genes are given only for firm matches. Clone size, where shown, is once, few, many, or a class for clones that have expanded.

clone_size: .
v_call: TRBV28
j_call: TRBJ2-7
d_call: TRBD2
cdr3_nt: TGTGCCAGCAACCCAACGGTGAGGACTAGCGGGGGGCGCCCGTTAGAGCAGTACTTC
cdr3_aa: CASNPTVRTSGGRPLEQYF

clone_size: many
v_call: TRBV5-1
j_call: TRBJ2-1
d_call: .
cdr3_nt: TGCGCCAGCAGCAAACTTCAGGGGGGTAATGAGCAGTTCTTC
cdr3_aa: CASSKLQGGNEQFF

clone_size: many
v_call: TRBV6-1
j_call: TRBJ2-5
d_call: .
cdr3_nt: TGTGCCAGCAGTTACCCGAACCAAGAGACCCAGTACTTC
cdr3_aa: CASSYPNQETQYF

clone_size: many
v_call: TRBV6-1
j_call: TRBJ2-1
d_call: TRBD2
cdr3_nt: TGTGCCAGCAAGACTAGCGGGGGCAATGAGCAGTTCTTC
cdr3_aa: CASKTSGGNEQFF

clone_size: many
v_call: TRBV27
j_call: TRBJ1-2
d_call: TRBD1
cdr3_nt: TGTGCCAGCAGGGACAGGGGACATGGCTACACCTTC
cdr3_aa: CASRDRGHGYTF

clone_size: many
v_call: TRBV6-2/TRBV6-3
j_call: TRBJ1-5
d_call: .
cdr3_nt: TGTGCCAGCAGTGACAGTCATAGCAATCAGCCCCAGCATTTT
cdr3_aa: CASSDSHSNQPQHF

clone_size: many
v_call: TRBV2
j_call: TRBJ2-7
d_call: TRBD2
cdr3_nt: TGTGCCAGCAGCAGGACTAGCGGGGGGGACGAGCAGTACTTC
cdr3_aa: CASSRTSGGDEQYF

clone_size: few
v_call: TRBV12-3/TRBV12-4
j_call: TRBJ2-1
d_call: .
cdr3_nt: TGTGCCAGCAGTTTATTAGGCAGAGCTTACAATGAGCAGTTCTTC
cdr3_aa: CASSLLGRAYNEQFF

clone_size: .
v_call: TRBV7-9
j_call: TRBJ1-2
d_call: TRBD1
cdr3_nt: TGTGCCAGCAGCTCCGGCGGACAGGCCACCTATGGCTACACCTTC
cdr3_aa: CASSSGGQATYGYTF

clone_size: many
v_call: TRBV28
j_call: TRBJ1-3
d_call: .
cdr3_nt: TGTGCCAGCAGGCGGGACACCTATAACCTTGGAAACACCATATATTTT
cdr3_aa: CASRRDTYNLGNTIYF

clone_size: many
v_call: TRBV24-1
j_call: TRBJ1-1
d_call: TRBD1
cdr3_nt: TGTGCCACCAGTGACTCCAGGGGGCCGCACACTGAAGCTTTCTTT
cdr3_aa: CATSDSRGPHTEAFF

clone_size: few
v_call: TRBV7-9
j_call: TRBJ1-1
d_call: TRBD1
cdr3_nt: TGTGCCAGCAGCTTAGACAGGGGGCGGACTGAAGCTTTCTTT
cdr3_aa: CASSLDRGRTEAFF

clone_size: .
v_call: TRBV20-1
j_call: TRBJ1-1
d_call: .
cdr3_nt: TGCAGTGCGGCAGAGAACACTGAAGCTTTCTTT
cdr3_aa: CSAAENTEAFF

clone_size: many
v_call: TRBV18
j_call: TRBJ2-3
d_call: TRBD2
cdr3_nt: TGTGCCAGCTCCCAGCGGGAGGGCCAACTGGCGACAGATACGCAGTATTTT
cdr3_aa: CASSQREGQLATDTQYF

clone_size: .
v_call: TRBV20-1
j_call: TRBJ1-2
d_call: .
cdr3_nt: TGCAGTGCTAGCCCGGGAAATTGGGGCTATGGCTACACCTTC
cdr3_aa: CSASPGNWGYGYTF

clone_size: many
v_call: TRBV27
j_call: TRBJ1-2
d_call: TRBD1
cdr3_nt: TGTGCCAGCAGTTTAACGGGACAGGGGAGCTATGGCTACACCTTC
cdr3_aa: CASSLTGQGSYGYTF

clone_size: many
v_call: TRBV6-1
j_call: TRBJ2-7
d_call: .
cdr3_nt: TGTGCCAGCAGAGTTACAGGGTCCGGCGAGCAGTACTTC
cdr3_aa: CASRVTGSGEQYF

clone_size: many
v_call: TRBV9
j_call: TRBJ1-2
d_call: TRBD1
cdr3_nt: TGTGCCAGCAGCGCGGCCGTCCGGACAGGGGGAGGGTTGGACCGCTACACCTTC
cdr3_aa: CASSAAVRTGGGLDRYTF

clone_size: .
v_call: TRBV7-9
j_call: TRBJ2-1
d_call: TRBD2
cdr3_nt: TGTGCCAGCAGCGAGACTAGCCACAATGAGCAGTTCTTC
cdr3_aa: CASSETSHNEQFF

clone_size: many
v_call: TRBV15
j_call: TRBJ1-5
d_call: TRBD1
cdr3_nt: TGTGCCACCAGCAGGGAAACAGGGGCTTATAGCAATCAGCCCCAGCATTTT
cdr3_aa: CATSRETGAYSNQPQHF

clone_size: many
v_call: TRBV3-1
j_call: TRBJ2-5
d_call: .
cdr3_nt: TGTGCCAGCAGCCAGAGGCAGGGGTGGACCCAGTACTTC
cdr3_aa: CASSQRQGWTQYF

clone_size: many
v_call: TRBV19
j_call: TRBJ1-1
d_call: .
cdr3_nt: TGTGCCAGTGCCCTGGGGGACACAGGGAACACTGAAGCTTTCTTT
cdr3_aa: CASALGDTGNTEAFF

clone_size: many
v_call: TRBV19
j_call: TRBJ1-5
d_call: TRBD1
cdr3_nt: TGTGCCAGTAGCTACGGGACAGGGGGTTTTCAGCCCCAGCATTTT
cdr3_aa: CASSYGTGGFQPQHF

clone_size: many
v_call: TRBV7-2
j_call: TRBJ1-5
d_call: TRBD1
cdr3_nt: TGTGCCAGCAGCTGGACAGGGGCTCACAATCAGCCCCAGCATTTT
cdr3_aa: CASSWTGAHNQPQHF

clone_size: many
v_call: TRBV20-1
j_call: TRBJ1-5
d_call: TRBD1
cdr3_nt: TGCAGTGCTAGAGGCGACAGGGGAGGTCAGCCCCAGCATTTT
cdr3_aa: CSARGDRGGQPQHF

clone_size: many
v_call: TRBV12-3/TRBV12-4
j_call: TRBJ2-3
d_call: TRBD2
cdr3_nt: TGTGCCAGCAGTTTTAGCGGGGGGGGGGATACGCAGTATTTT
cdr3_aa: CASSFSGGGDTQYF

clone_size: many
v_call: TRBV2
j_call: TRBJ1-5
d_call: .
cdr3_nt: TGTGCCAGCAGTGACGGGCCTCCTCAGTGGCCCCAGCATTTT
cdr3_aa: CASSDGPPQWPQHF

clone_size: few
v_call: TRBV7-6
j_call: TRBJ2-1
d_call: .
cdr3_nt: TGTGCCAGCAGCTTACGCCTGGCGCCCAGCTCCTACAATGAGCAGTTCTTC
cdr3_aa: CASSLRLAPSSYNEQFF

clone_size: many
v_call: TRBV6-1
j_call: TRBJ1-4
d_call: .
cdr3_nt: TGTGCCAGTCGGGCCTTTGGAGGTGAAAAACTGTTTTTT
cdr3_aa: CASRAFGGEKLFF

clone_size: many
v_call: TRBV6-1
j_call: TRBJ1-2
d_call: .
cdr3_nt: TGTGCCAGCAGGACGACACACAACTATGGCTACACCTTC
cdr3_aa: CASRTTHNYGYTF

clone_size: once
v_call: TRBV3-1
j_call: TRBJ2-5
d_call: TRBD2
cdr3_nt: TGTGCCAGCAGCCAAGGAGGAGCGGGAAGACAAGAGACCCAGTACTTC
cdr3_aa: CASSQGGAGRQETQYF

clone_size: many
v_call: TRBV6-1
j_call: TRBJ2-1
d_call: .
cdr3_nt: TGTGCCAGCAGTGAAGCGGCCTACAATGAGCAGTTCTTC
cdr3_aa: CASSEAAYNEQFF

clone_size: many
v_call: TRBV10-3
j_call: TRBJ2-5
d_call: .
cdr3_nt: TGTGCCATCAGCCCAACTAGGACGGAGACCCAGTACTTC
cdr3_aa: CAISPTRTETQYF

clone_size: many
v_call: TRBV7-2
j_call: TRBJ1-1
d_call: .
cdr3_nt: TGTGCCAGCAGCTTAGGGGGGCTGAACACTGAAGCTTTCTTT
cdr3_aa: CASSLGGLNTEAFF

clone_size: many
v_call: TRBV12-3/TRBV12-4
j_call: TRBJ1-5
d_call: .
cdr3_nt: TGTGCCAGCAGTGCAGGGAATCAGCCCCAGCATTTT
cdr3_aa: CASSAGNQPQHF

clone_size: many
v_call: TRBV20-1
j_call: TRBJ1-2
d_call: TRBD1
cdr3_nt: TGCAGTGCTAGAGATGGGGGACAGTCTAACTATGGCTACACCTTC
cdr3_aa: CSARDGGQSNYGYTF

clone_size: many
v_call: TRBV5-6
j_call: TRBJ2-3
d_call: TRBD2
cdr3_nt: TGTGCCAGCAGCCCTTGGACTAGCGGAGACACAGATACGCAGTATTTT
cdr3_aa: CASSPWTSGDTDTQYF

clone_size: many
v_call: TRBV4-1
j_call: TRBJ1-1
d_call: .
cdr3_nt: TGCGCCAGCAGCGAGGAAGATATAGGGGGTTGGACTGAAGCTTTCTTT
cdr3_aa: CASSEEDIGGWTEAFF

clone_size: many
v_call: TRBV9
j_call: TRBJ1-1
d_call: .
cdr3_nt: TGTGCCAGCAGCGTCACTCAGGGGACTGAAGCTTTCTTT
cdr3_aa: CASSVTQGTEAFF

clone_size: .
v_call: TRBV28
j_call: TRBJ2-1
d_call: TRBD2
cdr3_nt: TGTGCCAGCAGTCGTCGTAGCGGGAGGGCCAGGCATGAGCAGTTCTTC
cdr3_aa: CASSRRSGRARHEQFF

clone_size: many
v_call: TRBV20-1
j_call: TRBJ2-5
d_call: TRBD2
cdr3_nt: TGCAGTGCGGGCGGCCGGGGGGGGAAGGGGGAGACCCAGTACTTC
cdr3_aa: CSAGGRGGKGETQYF

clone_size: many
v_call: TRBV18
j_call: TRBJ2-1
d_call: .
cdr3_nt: TGTGCCAGCTCACCCCTGGGGGCCTCCTACAATGAGCAGTTCTTC
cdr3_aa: CASSPLGASYNEQFF

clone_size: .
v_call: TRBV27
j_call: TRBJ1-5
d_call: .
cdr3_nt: TGTGCCAGCAGTTGGGCCCGAGGTCAGCCCCAGCATTTT
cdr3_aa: CASSWARGQPQHF

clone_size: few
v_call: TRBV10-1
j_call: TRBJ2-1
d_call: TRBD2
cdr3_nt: TGCGCCAGCACCTCAGGGACTAGCGGAGGGGGTGAGCAGTTCTTC
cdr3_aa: CASTSGTSGGGEQFF

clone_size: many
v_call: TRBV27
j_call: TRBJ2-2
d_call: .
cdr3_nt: TGTGCCAGCAGTTTATTCAGGGATGCAACGAACACCGGGGAGCTGTTTTTT
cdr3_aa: CASSLFRDATNTGELFF

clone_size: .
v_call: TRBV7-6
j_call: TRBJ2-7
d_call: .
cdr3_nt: TGTGCCAGCAGCGTGCAAGGGTCTGGCTACGAGCAGTACTTC
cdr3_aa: CASSVQGSGYEQYF

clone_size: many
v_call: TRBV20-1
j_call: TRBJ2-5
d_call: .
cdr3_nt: TGCAGTGCTAGCACACGGTTACAAGAGACCCAGTACTTC
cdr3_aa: CSASTRLQETQYF

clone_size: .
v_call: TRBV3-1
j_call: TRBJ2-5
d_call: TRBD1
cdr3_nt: TGTGCCAGCAGCTTTCCCGGGACAGGGCCGAGAGAGACCCAGTACTTC
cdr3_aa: CASSFPGTGPRETQYF

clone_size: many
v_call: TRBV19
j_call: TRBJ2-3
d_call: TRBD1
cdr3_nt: TGTGCCAGTAGTGGATACAGGGGCCTCAGGACCGGTACGCAGTATTTT
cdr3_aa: CASSGYRGLRTGTQYF

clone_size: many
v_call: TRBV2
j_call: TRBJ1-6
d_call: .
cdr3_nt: TGTGCCAGCAGGGTAGGGAGGGGCACCCTCCACTTT
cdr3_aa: CASRVGRGTLHF

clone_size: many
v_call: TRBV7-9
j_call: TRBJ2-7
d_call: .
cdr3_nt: TGTGCCAGCAGCAAGGCAGGGAAAGGGACCTACGAGCAGTACTTC
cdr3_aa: CASSKAGKGTYEQYF

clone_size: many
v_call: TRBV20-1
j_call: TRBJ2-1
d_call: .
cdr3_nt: TGCAGTGCTACTCCACAGGTGGCAAATGAGCAGTTCTTC
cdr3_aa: CSATPQVANEQFF

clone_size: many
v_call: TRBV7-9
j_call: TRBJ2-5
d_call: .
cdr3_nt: TGTGCCAGCAGCTTATCTTCGGGGTCAAGGGAGACCCAGTACTTC
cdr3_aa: CASSLSSGSRETQYF

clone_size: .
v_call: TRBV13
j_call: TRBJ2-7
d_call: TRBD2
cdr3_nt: TGTGCCAGCAGCTTAGCGCTAGCGGGGGGTACCTACGAGCAGTACTTC
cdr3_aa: CASSLALAGGTYEQYF

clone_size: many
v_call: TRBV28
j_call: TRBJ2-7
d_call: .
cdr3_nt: TGTGCCAGCAGTTCGGGGGGCGCCGGTTGGGACGAGCAGTACTTC
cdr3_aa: CASSSGGAGWDEQYF

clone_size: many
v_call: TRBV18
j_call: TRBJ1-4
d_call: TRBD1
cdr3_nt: TGTGCCAGCTCACCGGGACAGGGAAAACTGTTTTTT
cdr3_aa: CASSPGQGKLFF

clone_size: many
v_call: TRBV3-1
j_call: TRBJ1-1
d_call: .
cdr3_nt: TGTGCCAGCAGCCAGTACGGGAACACTGAAGCTTTCTTT
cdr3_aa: CASSQYGNTEAFF

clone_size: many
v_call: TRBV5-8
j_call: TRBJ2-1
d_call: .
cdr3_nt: TGTGCCAGCAGCTTGCGGGTCGCCAATGAGCAGTTCTTC
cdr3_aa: CASSLRVANEQFF

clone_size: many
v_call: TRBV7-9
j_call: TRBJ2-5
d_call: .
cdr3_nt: TGTGCCAGCAGCTTATGGGTTAGCCTCGAGGAGACCCAGTACTTC
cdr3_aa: CASSLWVSLEETQYF